The clone carrying this TCR beta chain appeared a single time. The antigen remains unidentified. These data belong to a study of T cell responses to AZD1222 COVID-19 vaccine. Study-level findings and limits: Most donors were white British and more were female, and clonal diversity was possibly underestimated.

The CDR3 covers 15 residues. V was trimmed by 0 bases and J by 2 bases, leaving 11 bases between them. Germline CDR1 and CDR2: KGHSH and LQKENI. Generated by immunoSEQ multiplex PCR, the TCRdb table keeps only in-frame clones and is missing some. The sample lists tens of thousands of clones, 65% to 90% seen once, with around 7% in the top ten. Sequencing was performed on peripheral blood, taken 28 days after the second AZD1222 dose. This clonotype was obtained from an adult who received the AZD1222 COVID-19 vaccine. The chain recombines TRBV18 with TRBJ2-7, with D perhaps matching TRBD2 (7 bases). The CDR3 sequence: CASSPPRGGPYEQYF. The CDR3 DNA reads as TGTGCCAGCTCACCACCGAGGGGGGGTCCCTACGAGCAGTACTTC.